This note documents a single T cell receptor (beta chain) sequence. Its antigen has not been determined. Qualities for individual bases were not recorded, and no much larger clone is one base off. TCRbeta CDR3 regions were amplified from genomic DNA using the immunoSEQ Assay, a bias-controlled multiplex PCR. Under the source paper's analysis protocol: Nucleated cell counts per sample were estimated from amplification of reference gene primers within the assay. Sequence reads were collapsed and filtered to measure the absolute abundance of every unique TCRbeta CDR3 rearrangement. For each sample, productive Simpson clonality was calculated by taking the square root of Simpson's diversity index across productive rearrangements. Entries here come from immuneACCESS through TCRdb and include only in-frame sequences with V and J called. Some clones fail to appear in such tables; in the studies checked, an unresolved V gene covers under half of the shortfall, and the cause of the remainder is unknown. The D gene and trimming were derived from the DNA, and the V and J assignments and clone size from that table. This sample gives 55,000 to 75,000 clones in total; just under 80% of them show up just once. 8.5% to 10% of the sample lies in the top ten.

The collaborating institutions used their own protocols to collect whole blood in K2EDTA tubes. For TCRbeta analysis, collaborators shipped samples in one of three forms: frozen whole blood, isolated PBMCs, or DNA extracted from either of those sample types. This record belongs to a study of blood T cell repertoires in COVID-19 (TCRdb year 2020). Describing the broader study: Samples from collaborators originated in the United States, Italy and Spain and spanned both the acute and convalescent phases of COVID-19. Where available, HLA class I and class II types were taken from metadata supplied by the sample provider and were not determined by assay-based typing. A freely available public database, intended as a resource for researchers studying the immune response to SARS-CoV-2, is where the repertoires were released. The samples were drawn from two sources: the first 160 participants of the ongoing ImmuneRACE study, and 1,200 or so subjects contributed by 6 global collaborators. The sample metadata nearly always contained a de-identified subject ID, COVID-19 status, age in years and sex. Subjects who had been exposed to COVID-19, were actively infected with it, or had recovered from it provided the deeply sampled blood TCRbeta repertoires that made up the dataset. The material from the prospective study consisted of cDNA or gDNA derived from T cells, B-cell-depleted T cells, or PBMCs. Findings and caveats that apply to the study as a whole: The quantity of clinical and demographic metadata differed by source and by participant and was supplied without curation.

CDR1 SGHRS and CDR2 YFSETQ are derived from the germline V gene. The cysteine opens and the phenylalanine closes a CDR3 of 12 amino acids. Of all the DNA, just the CDR3 is kept, 36 bases in frame from base 1. V loses 7 bases of germline sequence and J loses 3 bases, and the interval between the two ends is 11 bases. The source of this sequence is a human donor in a cohort sampled during active COVID-19. The sample consisted of peripheral blood. This receptor chain uses TRBV5-1 and TRBJ2-7; TRBD1 is a possible D gene, resting on 6 matching bases. In nucleotides, the sequence is TGCGCCAGCGCTAGACAGGACTACGAGCAGTACTTC. Translation gives CASARQDYEQYF.